This TCR beta chain originates from a study of shared clonotypes between healthy human individuals (dated by TCRdb to the early 2020s). For context, the study as a whole: The cohort comprised two women and a few men aged 18 to 49 years. For each donor, three plates each were used for CD4 naive and CD4 memory, two plates were used for CD8 naive, and one plate was used for CD8 memory. To estimate repertoire size and how much clonotype sharing occurs between individuals, the study deeply sequenced the blood TCR repertoires of five healthy adults. Different laboratories and diverse techniques were used to prepare libraries and sequence TCR repertoires, to increase sequencing depth and limit assay-specific biases. Per donor, leukapheresis produced somewhere between about 0.85 and 9.5 billion PBMCs. General conclusions and limits of the study: Pairwise subsampling indicated that sequencing depth was expected to affect the degree of clonotype sharing among donors. Estimated clonotype richness was generally larger for naive than for memory subsets. When a handful of donors were compared, the shared fraction of clonotypes was about 5% for naive CD4, roughly 3.4% for naive CD8, more than 2% for memory CD4, and 0.35% to 0.5% for memory CD8. Rarefaction of sorted-subset datasets indicated incomplete sequencing despite the large sequencing depth. Higher generation probabilities were observed for clonotypes shared by all four sorted-subset donors than for non-shared clonotypes. Because the study included a small number of donors, the genetic and exposure-history diversity represented was limited. Sampling was restricted to blood, and TCR repertoires in tissues likely differ from the TCR repertoires found in blood.

Taken from the germline V gene, the CDR1 and CDR2 loops are SGDLS and YYNGEE. From the cysteine through the phenylalanine, the CDR3 covers 16 amino acids. Left in the record is the CDR3 DNA by itself, 48 bases read in frame from the first base. V is cut back by 2 bases and J by 6 bases, with 8 bases in the junction unmatched. The donors were healthy, HIV-negative adults with no recently reported acute infections or vaccinations. Only Caucasian adults living in Nashville, Tennessee, USA were represented among the donors. Magnetic negative selection was used to enrich CD4+ T cells, after which naive cells were positively selected on CD45RA and the negative fraction became the memory subset. Blood was collected by leukapheresis, and PBMCs were isolated by Ficoll-Histopaque density gradient centrifugation and then cryopreserved in liquid nitrogen vapor phase. Analytical flow cytometry was used to check the purity and quantity of each magnetically sorted T cell population. From each sorted fraction, genomic DNA was isolated and quantified by UV absorbance on a Nanodrop 2000c.

Note on this clone: Its antigen target is currently unknown. No per-base quality is available; no much larger clone lies one base away.

TCR CDR3 regions were amplified from genomic DNA by multiplex PCR using the deep immunoSEQ assay. For each cell subset, the extracted genomic DNA was distributed evenly across all wells of several immunoSEQ 96-well plates, and each plate served as one replicate. For sorted subsets, about 200 ng genomic DNA, equal to about 30,000 T cell genomes, was loaded into each replicate PCR. Purified libraries were measured with a Qubit 3.0 fluorometer, size-checked on a Bioanalyzer 2100, and measured again with the KAPA Library Quantification kit. Each immunoSEQ 96-well plate was sequenced on its own single-read 150-cycle Illumina NextSeq 550 flow cell. For the original study's pipeline: Because the immunoSEQ output included only junctional sequences and no quality scores, the filtering could not be the same as the filtering used for full-length reads. To assign V/J genes and CDR3, sequences were annotated against IMGT germline references using PyIR, a Python wrapper for IgBLAST v1.9. Reads were removed for weak V/J assignments (E-value above 1e-6), missing CDR3, stop codons, out-of-frame junctions, or ambiguous translated residues. V3J clonotypes were defined by identical inferred V gene, J gene, and CDR3 amino acid sequence. Percentage overlap between repertoires was computed as shared unique clonotypes divided by the size of the smaller repertoire. Repertoire richness was assessed with RTK rarefaction, the Chao1 estimator, and Recon v2.1 estimates of unobserved clonotypes. OLGA was used to compute generation probabilities for all TCRbeta clonotypes that the gDNA method yielded from several donors. TCRdb retrieved this table from immuneACCESS and kept in-frame rearrangements only. Not all clones are present; in checked studies, unresolved V genes account for under half, and no reason is known for the remainder. That table gives V, J and clone size, and the DNA gave D and trimming. For this sample there are about 2.3 million clones; about nine tenths appear just once. Clones ranked in the top ten supply more than 0.35% of the sample.

The origin of this receptor is a man aged 18 to 30 in good health. Some clones in this sample may be carry-over from other donors' samples. The sequenced sample was naive CD4+ T cells from PBMCs. The cell subset or site label of this sample denotes: CD45RA+ positively selected. The V gene is TRBV9 and the J gene is TRBJ2-3; 11 bases in the middle match TRBD2. The CDR3 has the sequence CASSVGTSGHLDTQYF. The DNA sequence is given as TGTGCCAGCAGCGTCGGGACTAGCGGCCATCTGGATACGCAGTATTTT.